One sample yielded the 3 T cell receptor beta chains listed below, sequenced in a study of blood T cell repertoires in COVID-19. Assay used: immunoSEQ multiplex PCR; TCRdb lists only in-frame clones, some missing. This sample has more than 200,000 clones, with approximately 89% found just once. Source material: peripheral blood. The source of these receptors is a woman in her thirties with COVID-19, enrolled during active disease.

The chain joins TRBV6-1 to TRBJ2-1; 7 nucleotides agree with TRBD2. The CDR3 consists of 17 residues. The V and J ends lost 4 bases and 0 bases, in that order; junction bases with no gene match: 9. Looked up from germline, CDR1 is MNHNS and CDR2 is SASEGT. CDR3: CASSAQLGGSSYNEQFF. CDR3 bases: TGTGCCAGCAGTGCCCAACTCGGGGGGAGCTCCTACAATGAGCAGTTCTTC.

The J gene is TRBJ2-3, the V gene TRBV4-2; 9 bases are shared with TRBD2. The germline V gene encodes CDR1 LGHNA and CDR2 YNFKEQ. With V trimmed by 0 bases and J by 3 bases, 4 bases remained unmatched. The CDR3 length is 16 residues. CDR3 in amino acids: CASSQEGAGGTDTQYF. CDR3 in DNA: TGTGCCAGCAGCCAAGAGGGGGCGGGGGGGACAGATACGCAGTATTTT.

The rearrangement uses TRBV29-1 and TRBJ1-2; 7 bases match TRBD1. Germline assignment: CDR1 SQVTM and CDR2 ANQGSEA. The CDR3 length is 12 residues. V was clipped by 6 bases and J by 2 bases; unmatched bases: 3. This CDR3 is CSVAGGNYGYTF. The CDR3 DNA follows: TGCAGCGTCGCAGGGGGGAACTATGGCTACACCTTC.